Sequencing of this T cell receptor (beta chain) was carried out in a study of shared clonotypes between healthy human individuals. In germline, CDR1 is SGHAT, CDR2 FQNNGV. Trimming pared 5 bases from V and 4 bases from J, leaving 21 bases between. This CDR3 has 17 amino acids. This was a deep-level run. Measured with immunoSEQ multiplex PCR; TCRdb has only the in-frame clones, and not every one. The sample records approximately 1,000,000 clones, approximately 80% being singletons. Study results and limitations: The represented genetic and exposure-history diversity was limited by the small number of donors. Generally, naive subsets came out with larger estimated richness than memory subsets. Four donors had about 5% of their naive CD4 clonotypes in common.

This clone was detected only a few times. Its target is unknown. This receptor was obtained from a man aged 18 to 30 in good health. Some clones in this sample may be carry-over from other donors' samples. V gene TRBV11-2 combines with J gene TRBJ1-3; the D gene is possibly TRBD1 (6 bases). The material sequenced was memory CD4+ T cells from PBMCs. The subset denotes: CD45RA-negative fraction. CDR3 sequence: CASSPQGFRLYGNTIYF. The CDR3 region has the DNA TGTGCCAGCAGCCCACAGGGATTCAGGCTTTACGGAAACACCATATATTTT.